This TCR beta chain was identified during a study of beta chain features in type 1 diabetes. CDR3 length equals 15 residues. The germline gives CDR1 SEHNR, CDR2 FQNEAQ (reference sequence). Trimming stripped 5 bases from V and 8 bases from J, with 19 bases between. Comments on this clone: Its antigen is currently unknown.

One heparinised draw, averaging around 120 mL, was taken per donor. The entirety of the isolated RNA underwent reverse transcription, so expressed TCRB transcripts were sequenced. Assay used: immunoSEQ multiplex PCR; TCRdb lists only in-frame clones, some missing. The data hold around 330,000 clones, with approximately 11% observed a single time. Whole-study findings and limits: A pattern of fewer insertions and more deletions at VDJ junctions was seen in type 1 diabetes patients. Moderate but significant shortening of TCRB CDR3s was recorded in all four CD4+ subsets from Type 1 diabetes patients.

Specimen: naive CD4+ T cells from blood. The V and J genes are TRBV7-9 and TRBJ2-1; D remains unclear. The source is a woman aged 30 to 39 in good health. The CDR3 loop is CASSPQTIEKHEQFF. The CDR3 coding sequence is TGTGCCAGCAGCCCACAGACCATAGAGAAGCATGAGCAGTTCTTC.